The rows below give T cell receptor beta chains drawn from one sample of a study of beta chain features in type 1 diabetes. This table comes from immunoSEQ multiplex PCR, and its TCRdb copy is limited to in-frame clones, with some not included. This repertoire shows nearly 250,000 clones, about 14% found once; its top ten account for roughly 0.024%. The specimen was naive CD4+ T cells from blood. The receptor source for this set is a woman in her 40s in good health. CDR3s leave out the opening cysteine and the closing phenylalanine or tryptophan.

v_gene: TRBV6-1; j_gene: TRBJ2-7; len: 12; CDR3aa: ARVIDRVPYEQY
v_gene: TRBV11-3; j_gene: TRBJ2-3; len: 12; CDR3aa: ASTAAVIRDTQY
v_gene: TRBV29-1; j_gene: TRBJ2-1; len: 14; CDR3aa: SVRPRGVGASNEQF
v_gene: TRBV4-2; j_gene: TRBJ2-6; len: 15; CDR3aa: ASSLGQGASGANVLT
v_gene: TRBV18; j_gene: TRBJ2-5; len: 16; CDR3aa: ASSPPGLAGGPGKTQY
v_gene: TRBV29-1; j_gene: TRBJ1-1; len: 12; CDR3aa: SVVPETPWSEAF
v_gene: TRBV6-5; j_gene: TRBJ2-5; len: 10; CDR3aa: AAGTGTETQY
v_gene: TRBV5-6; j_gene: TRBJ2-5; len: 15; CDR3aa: ASSLDRGTTGRETQY
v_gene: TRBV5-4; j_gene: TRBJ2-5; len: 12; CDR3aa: ASSPGTGRETQY
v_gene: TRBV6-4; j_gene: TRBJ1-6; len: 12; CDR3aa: ASRGTGRNSPLH
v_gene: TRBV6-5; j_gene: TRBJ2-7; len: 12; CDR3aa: ASSYDARGYEQY
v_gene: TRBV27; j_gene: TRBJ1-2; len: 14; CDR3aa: ASSSPYRGEWVGYT
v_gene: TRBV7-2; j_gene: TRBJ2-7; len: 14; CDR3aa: ASSLASGGIPYEQY
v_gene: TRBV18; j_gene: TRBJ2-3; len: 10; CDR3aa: ASSPAADTQY
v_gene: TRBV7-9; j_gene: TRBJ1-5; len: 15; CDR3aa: ASSLSTGTGGNQPQH
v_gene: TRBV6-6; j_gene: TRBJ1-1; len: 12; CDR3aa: ASSYSTVNTEAF
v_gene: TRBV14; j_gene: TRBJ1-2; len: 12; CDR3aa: ASSHPNRGSGYT
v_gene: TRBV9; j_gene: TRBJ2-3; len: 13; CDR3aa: ASSLGQGAADTQY
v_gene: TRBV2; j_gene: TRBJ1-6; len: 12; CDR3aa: ASTGGIAGSPLH
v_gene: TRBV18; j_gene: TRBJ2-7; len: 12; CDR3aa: ASSPATGFYEQY
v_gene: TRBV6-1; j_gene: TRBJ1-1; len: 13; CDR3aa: ASSNPIDRTTEAF
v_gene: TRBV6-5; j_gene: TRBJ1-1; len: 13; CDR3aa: ASSYSSKLGLKAF
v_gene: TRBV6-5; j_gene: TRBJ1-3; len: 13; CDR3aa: ASSFQGFSGNTTY
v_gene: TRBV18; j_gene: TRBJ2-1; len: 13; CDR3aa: ASSPPSRVWNEQF
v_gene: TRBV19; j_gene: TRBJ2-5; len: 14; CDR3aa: ASSMGGYPSRETQY
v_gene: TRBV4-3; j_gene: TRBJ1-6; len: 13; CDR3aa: ASSQDLTGSSPLH
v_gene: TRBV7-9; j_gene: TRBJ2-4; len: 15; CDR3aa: ASSLVVGSGGVGIQY